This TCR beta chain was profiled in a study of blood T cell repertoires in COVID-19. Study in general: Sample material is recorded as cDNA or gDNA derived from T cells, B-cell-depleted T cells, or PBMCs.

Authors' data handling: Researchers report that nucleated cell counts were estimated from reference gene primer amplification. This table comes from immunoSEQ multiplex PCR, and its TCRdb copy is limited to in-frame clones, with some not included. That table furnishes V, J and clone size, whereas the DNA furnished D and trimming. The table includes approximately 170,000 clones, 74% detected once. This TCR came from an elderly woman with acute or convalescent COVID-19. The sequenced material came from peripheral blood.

This CDR3 reads CASSREADTQYF. CDR3 sequence (DNA): TGTGCCAGCAGTAGAGAAGCAGATACGCAGTATTTT. The chain uses TRBV5-6 and TRBJ2-3, with D uncertain. Germline V lookup: CDR1 SGHDT, CDR2 YYEEEE. The CDR3 has 12 residues. Deletions cut 5 bases from V and 4 bases from J, with 8 bases between. The full variable domain, rest sourced from reference TRBV5-6 and TRBJ2-3, is DAGVTQSPTHLIKTRGQQVTLRCSPKSGHDTVSWYQQALGQGPQFIFQYYEEEERQRGNFPDRFSGHQFPNYSSELNVNALLLGDSALYLCASSREADTQYFGPGTRLTVL.